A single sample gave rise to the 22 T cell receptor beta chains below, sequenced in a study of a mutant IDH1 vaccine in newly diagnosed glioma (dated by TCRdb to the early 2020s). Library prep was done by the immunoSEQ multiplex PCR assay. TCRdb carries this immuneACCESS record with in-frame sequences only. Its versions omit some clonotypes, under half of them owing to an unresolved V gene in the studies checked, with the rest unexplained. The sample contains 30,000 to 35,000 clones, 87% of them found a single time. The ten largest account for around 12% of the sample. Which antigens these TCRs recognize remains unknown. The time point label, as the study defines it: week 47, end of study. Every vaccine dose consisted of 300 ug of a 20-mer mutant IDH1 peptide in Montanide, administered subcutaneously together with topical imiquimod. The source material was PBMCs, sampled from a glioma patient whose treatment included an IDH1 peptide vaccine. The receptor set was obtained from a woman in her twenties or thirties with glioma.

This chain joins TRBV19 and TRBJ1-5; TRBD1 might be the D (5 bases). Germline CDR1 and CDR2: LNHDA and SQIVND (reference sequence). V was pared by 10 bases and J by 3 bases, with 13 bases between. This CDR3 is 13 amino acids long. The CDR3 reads CAISEGTNQPQHF. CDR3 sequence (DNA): TGTGCCATATCGGAAGGGACCAATCAGCCCCAGCATTTT.

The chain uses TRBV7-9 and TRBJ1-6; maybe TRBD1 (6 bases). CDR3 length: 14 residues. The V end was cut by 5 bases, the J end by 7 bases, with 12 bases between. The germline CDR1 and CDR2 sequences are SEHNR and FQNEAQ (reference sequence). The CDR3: CASSLDTGNSPLHF. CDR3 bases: TGTGCCAGCAGCCTGGACACAGGGAATTCACCCCTCCACTTT.

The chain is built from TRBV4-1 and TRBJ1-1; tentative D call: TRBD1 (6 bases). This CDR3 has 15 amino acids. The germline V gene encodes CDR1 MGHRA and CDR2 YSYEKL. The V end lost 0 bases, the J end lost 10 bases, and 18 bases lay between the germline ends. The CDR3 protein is CASSQDRGGLSTAFF. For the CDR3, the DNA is TGCGCCAGCAGCCAAGATAGGGGGGGACTCTCGACAGCTTTCTTT.

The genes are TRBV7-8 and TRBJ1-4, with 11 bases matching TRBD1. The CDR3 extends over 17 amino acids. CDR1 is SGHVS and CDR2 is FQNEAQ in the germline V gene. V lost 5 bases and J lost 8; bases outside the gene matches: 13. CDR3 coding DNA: TGTGCCAGCAGCCGATCTACCTCCGGGACAGGGGGAGAAAAACTGTTTTTT. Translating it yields CASSRSTSGTGGEKLFF. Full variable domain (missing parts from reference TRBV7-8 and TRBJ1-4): GAGVSQSPRYKVAKRGQDVALRCDPISGHVSLFWYQQALGQGPEFLTYFQNEAQLDKSGLPSDRFFAERPEGSVSTLKIQRTQQEDSAVYLCASSRSTSGTGGEKLFFGSGTQLSVL.

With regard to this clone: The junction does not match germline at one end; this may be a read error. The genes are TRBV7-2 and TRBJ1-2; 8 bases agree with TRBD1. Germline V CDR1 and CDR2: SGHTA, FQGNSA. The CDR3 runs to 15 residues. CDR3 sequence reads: CASSRGTDRDYGYTF. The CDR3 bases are TGTGCCAGCAGCCGAGGAACGGACAGGGACTACGGCTACACCTTC.

For the CDR3, the DNA is TGTGCCAGCAGACGAGATCCGGGACACAATGAAAAACTGTTTTTT. Translating it yields CASRRDPGHNEKLFF. The rearrangement links TRBV6-5 to TRBJ1-4, with a tentative D call TRBD1 (6 bases). The CDR3 runs to 15 residues. With 6 bases removed from V and 5 bases from J, the gap between germline ends came to 16 bases. In germline, CDR1 is MNHEY, CDR2 SVGAGI.

The chain's CDR3 is CASSQEWSVAGNTIYF. The CDR3 bases are TGCGCCAGCAGCCAAGAATGGAGCGTCGCTGGAAACACCATATATTTT. The rearrangement uses TRBV4-1 and TRBJ1-3; D uncertain. There are 16 residues in the CDR3. Trimming left V 0 bases short and J 2 bases short, with 11 bases between. From germline, CDR1 is MGHRA and CDR2 YSYEKL.

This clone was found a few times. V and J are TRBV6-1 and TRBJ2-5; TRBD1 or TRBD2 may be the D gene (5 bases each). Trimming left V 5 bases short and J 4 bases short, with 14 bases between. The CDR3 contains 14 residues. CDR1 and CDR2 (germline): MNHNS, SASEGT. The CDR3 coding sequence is TGTGCCAGCAGTCGGGACCCACGTCGAGAGACCCAGTACTTC. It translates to CASSRDPRRETQYF.

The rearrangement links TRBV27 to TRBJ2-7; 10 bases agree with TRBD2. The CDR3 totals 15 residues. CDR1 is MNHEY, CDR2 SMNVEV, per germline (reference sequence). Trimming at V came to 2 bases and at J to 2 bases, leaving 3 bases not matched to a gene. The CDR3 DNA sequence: TGTGCCAGCAGTTTAGACAGCGGGGGGGCCTACGAGCAGTACTTC. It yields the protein CASSLDSGGAYEQYF.

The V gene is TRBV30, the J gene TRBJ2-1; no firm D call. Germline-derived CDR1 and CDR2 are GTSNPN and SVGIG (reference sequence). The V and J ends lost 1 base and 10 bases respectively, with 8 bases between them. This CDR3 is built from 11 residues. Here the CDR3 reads CAWSADQEQFF. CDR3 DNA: TGTGCCTGGAGTGCCGATCAGGAGCAGTTCTTC.

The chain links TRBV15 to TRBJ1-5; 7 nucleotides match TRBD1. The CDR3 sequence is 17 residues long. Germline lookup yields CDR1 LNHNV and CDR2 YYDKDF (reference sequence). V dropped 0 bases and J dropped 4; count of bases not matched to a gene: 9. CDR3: CATSRDRGTALNQPQHF. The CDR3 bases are TGTGCCACCAGCAGAGATCGGGGGACAGCCCTTAATCAGCCCCAGCATTTT.

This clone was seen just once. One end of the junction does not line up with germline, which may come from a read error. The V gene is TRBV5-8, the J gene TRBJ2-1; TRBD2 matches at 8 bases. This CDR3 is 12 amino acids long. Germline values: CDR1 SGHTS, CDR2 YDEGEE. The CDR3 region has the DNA TGTGCCAGCAGTTTGGGCGGGGGGGAGCAGTTCTTC. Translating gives CASSLGGGEQFF.

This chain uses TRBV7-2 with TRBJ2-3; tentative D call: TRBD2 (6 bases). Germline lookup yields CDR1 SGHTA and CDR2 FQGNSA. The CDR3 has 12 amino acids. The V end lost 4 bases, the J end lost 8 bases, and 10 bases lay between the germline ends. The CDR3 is CASSWDGGTQYF. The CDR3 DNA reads TGTGCCAGCAGCTGGGACGGGGGTACGCAGTATTTT.

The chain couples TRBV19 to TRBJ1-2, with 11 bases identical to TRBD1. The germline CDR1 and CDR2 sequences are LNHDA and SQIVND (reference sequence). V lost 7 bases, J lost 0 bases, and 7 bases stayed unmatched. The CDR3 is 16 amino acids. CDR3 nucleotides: TGTGCCAGTACCCCGGGACAGGGGGGAACTAACTATGGCTACACCTTC. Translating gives CASTPGQGGTNYGYTF.

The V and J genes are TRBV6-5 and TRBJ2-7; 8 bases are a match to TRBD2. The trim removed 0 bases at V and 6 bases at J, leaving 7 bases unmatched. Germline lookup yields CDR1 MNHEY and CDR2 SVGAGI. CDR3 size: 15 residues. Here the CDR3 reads CASSYSYRGGSEQYF. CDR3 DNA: TGTGCCAGCAGTTACTCGTATCGGGGGGGCTCCGAGCAGTACTTC.

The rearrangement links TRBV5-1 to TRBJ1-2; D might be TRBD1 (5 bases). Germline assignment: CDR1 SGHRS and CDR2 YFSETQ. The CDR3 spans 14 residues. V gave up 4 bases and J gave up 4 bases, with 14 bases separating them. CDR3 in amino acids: CASSPAGGGYGYTF. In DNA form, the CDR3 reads TGCGCCAGCAGCCCGGCCGGGGGAGGCTATGGCTACACCTTC.

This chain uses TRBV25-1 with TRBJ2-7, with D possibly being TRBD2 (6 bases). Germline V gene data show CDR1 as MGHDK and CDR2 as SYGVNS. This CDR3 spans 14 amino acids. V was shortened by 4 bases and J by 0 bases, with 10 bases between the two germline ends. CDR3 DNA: TGTGCCAGCAGTGGGGCCGGGAGCTCCTACGAGCAGTACTTC. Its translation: CASSGAGSSYEQYF.

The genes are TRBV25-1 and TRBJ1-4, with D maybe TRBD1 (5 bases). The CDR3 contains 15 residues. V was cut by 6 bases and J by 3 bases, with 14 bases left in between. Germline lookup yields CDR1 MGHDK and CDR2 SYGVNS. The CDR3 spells CASRGRRSSNEKLFF. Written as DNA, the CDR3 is TGTGCCAGCAGGGGACGACGGTCCTCTAATGAAAAACTGTTTTTT.

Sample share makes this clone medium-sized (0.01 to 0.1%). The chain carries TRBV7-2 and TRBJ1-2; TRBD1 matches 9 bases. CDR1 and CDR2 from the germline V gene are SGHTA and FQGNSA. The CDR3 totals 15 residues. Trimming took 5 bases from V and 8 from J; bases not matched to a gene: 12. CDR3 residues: CASSATGQGGRGYTF. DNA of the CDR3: TGTGCCAGCAGCGCAACGGGACAGGGCGGTCGGGGCTACACCTTC.

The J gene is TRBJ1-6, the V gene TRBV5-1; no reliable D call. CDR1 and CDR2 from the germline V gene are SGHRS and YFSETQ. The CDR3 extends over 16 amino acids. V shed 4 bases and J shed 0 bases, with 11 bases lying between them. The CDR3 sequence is CASSDGRSSYNSPLHF. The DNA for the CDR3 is TGCGCCAGCAGCGATGGCAGGAGCTCCTATAATTCACCCCTCCACTTT.

DNA for the CDR3: TGTGCCAGCAGTGACGTGGCCCGCGCAGGGGGCTTCGACTACACCTTC. Translating gives CASSDVARAGGFDYTF. This chain links TRBV6-1 with TRBJ1-2, with 8 bases matching TRBD1. Germline loops: CDR1 MNHNS, CDR2 SASEGT. The CDR3 runs 16 residues. Trimming at V came to 3 bases and at J to 10 bases, leaving 16 bases not matched to a gene.

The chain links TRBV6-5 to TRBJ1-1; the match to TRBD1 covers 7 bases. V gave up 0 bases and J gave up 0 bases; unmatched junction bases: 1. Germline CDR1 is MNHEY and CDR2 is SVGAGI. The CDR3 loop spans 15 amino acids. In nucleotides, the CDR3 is TGTGCCAGCAGTTACTCGACAGGGATGAACACTGAAGCTTTCTTT. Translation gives CASSYSTGMNTEAFF.